Following are 22 T cell receptor beta chains from one sample sequenced in a study of T cell changes during pregnancy in multiple sclerosis. Profiling relied on immunoSEQ multiplex PCR, and the TCRdb table lists in-frame clones only, not all of them. The sample yields tens of thousands of clones, roughly 89% seen once. Sequenced here: peripheral blood, sampled in the third trimester of pregnancy. These receptors were taken from a female donor in good health, enrolled as a control in a pregnancy study.

The chain employs TRBV13 and TRBJ2-1; 11 bases align to TRBD2. Germline values: CDR1 PRHDT, CDR2 FYEKMQ (reference sequence). This CDR3 region has 16 residues. J lost 5 bases, V lost 5 bases, and 8 bases had no gene match. The CDR3 bases are TGTGCCAGCAGCCCGGTAGCGGGAGGGCCCCACAATGAGCAGTTCTTC. Amino acids: CASSPVAGGPHNEQFF.

This chain uses TRBV7-2 with TRBJ2-2; 10 bases match TRBD2. The germline V gene encodes CDR1 SGHTA and CDR2 FQGNSA. CDR3 size: 16 residues. Trimming at V came to 2 bases and at J to 4 bases, leaving 4 bases not matched to a gene. The CDR3 DNA reads TGTGCCAGCAGCTTAAAAGCGGGGGGGGGCACCGGGGAGCTGTTTTTT. As protein: CASSLKAGGGTGELFF.

The rearrangement uses TRBV5-6 and TRBJ1-2; TRBD1 agrees at 7 bases. Germline assignment: CDR1 SGHDT and CDR2 YYEEEE. V dropped 7 bases and J dropped 4; count of bases not matched to a gene: 7. The CDR3 extends over 13 amino acids. As DNA, the CDR3 is TGTGCCAGCCTCGGGACAGTCGTCTATGGCTACACCTTC. Its protein product is CASLGTVVYGYTF.

The V gene is TRBV10-2, the J gene TRBJ1-4; D perhaps matches TRBD1 (6 bases). Trimming cost V 0 bases and J 3 bases, with 8 bases left between them. Germline CDR1 WSHSY, CDR2 SAAADI. This CDR3 has 15 amino acids. CDR3 sequence reads: CASSESSGANEKLFF. The DNA of the CDR3 is TGCGCCAGCAGTGAGTCTTCAGGGGCTAATGAAAAACTGTTTTTT.

This chain joins TRBV5-6 and TRBJ2-3, with TRBD1 identical over 7 bases. CDR1 and CDR2 (germline): SGHDT, YYEEEE. Losses at the gene ends were 4 bases for V and 4 bases for J; bases not matched to a gene: 9. CDR3 length: 15 amino acids. The CDR3 protein is CASSKPQGFADTQYF. CDR3 in DNA: TGTGCCAGCAGCAAACCACAGGGGTTTGCAGATACGCAGTATTTT.

The chain carries TRBV11-2 and TRBJ2-3; the D gene is possibly TRBD2 (5 bases). Germline CDR1 SGHAT, CDR2 FQNNGV. V was clipped by 8 bases and J by 6 bases, with 12 bases between them. The CDR3 is 12 residues long. DNA for the CDR3: TGTGCCAGCTCCGGGCCGGGGGATACGCAGTATTTT. This gives the protein CASSGPGDTQYF.

The chain employs TRBV7-2 and TRBJ2-1; 9 bases line up with TRBD2. The ends lost 5 bases at V and 4 bases at J; junction bases unmatched: 6. CDR3 length equals 15 residues. Germline V gene sequence: CDR1 SGHTA, CDR2 FQGNSA. CDR3 bases: TGTGCCAGCAGCGAAATAGCGGGAGTTTACAATGAGCAGTTCTTC. Translating gives CASSEIAGVYNEQFF.

V is TRBV6-5 and J is TRBJ1-5; D is perhaps TRBD1 (5 bases). The ends were cut back, 6 bases at V and 3 bases at J, with 12 bases in the middle. The CDR3 has 14 amino acids. The germline V gene has CDR1 MNHEY and CDR2 SVGAGI. The CDR3 region is CASRNGGTNQPQHF. The CDR3 DNA is TGTGCCAGCAGGAACGGGGGTACCAATCAGCCCCAGCATTTT.

The chain combines TRBV6-6 with TRBJ1-6; no definite D call. The length of the CDR3 is 15 residues. CDR1 MNHNY and CDR2 SVGAGI come from the germline V gene (reference sequence). V lost 6 bases, J lost 1 base, and 10 bases lay in between. The chain's CDR3 is CASSEEDSYNSPLHF. The CDR3 DNA sequence: TGTGCCAGCAGCGAAGAGGATTCCTATAATTCACCCCTCCACTTT.

J is TRBJ1-3 and V is TRBV7-9; TRBD1 agrees at 7 bases. The ends lost 5 bases at V and 3 bases at J; junction bases unmatched: 7. Germline V CDR1 and CDR2: SEHNR, FQNEAQ (reference sequence). The length of the CDR3 is 15 residues. CDR3 amino acids: CASSLRTGDGNTIYF. DNA for the CDR3: TGTGCCAGCAGCCTAAGAACAGGGGATGGAAACACCATATATTTT.

This clone has just one count. The rearrangement joins TRBV6-5 to TRBJ1-3, with D uncertain. In germline, CDR1 is MNHEY, CDR2 SVGAGI. The CDR3 consists of 16 residues. Trimming took off 2 bases at V and 0 bases at J, with 11 bases between the two ends. DNA for the CDR3: TGTGCCAGCAGTTACGGAGAGTTCTACTCTGGAAACACCATATATTTT. It encodes CASSYGEFYSGNTIYF.

The chain is built from TRBV7-8 and TRBJ2-1, with 8 nucleotides matching TRBD1. Germline CDR1 and CDR2: SGHVS and FQNEAQ. With 0 bases clipped from V and 6 bases from J, the junction kept 10 bases outside the gene matches. This CDR3 is built from 17 residues. The CDR3 region has the DNA TGTGCCAGCAGCTTAGCGCCAGGACAGGGCTACCTCAATGAGCAGTTCTTC. It yields the protein CASSLAPGQGYLNEQFF.

This clone was detected a few times. This chain connects TRBV19 to TRBJ1-1; TRBD1 might be the D (6 bases). Germline CDR1 and CDR2: LNHDA and SQIVND (reference sequence). The CDR3 extends over 14 amino acids. V lost 3 bases and J lost 10, with 18 bases in between. The CDR3 here is CASSMGRGLLGAFF. The CDR3 bases are TGTGCCAGTAGTATGGGCAGGGGCTTACTAGGAGCTTTCTTT.

The CDR3 sequence is CASSEARPPYEQYF. The CDR3, as DNA: TGTGCCAGCAGTGAAGCCAGGCCTCCGTATGAGCAGTACTTC. The chain is built from TRBV6-1 and TRBJ2-7; D is uncertain. Germline V gene data show CDR1 as MNHNS and CDR2 as SASEGT. The ends were cut back, 0 bases at V and 7 bases at J, with 13 bases in the middle. This CDR3 is built from 14 residues.

This rearrangement joins TRBV9 to TRBJ1-3, with 7 bases identical to TRBD1. There are 14 residues in the CDR3. Unmatched junction bases numbered 5, after V lost 5 bases and J lost 3 bases. Germline V CDR1 and CDR2: SGDLS, YYNGEE. Written as DNA, the CDR3 is TGTGCCAGCAGAGGGGGCGCGGGTGGAAACACCATATATTTT. Its translation is CASRGGAGGNTIYF.

V usage is TRBV7-9 and J usage is TRBJ2-5, with D maybe TRBD2 (5 bases). This CDR3 is built from 15 residues. Germline assignment: CDR1 SEHNR and CDR2 FQNEAQ (reference sequence). V lost 0 bases to trimming and J lost 2 bases, with 10 bases between them. The CDR3 here is CASSLAEGLQETQYF. The CDR3, as DNA: TGTGCCAGCAGCTTAGCCGAGGGCTTACAAGAGACCCAGTACTTC.

CDR3 coding DNA: TGTGCCAGCTCACCAGCAGGGTCGTTGGAGACCCAGTACTTC. It codes for CASSPAGSLETQYF. The J gene is TRBJ2-5, the V gene TRBV18, with D maybe TRBD1 (5 bases). The V end lost 2 bases, the J end lost 5 bases, and 12 bases lay between the germline ends. The CDR3 covers 14 residues. The germline V gene encodes CDR1 KGHSH and CDR2 LQKENI.

In this sample, this clone turned up once. The chain carries TRBV4-1 and TRBJ1-3; 11 bases fit TRBD1. CDR3 length: 19 residues. In germline, CDR1 is MGHRA, CDR2 YSYEKL. With 2 bases clipped from V and 1 base from J, the junction kept 10 bases outside the gene matches. CDR3 sequence reads: CASSQYAGDRGRSGNTIYF. DNA of the CDR3: TGCGCCAGCAGCCAATATGCTGGGGACAGGGGGAGATCTGGAAACACCATATATTTT.

The rearrangement uses TRBV7-2 and TRBJ2-3, with 9 bases that match TRBD2. CDR1 is SGHTA and CDR2 is FQGNSA in the germline V gene. V dropped 1 base and J dropped 0; count of bases not matched to a gene: 2. CDR3 length: 16 residues. CDR3 protein: CASSLVAGGSTDTQYF. The CDR3 region has the DNA TGTGCCAGCAGCTTAGTGGCGGGGGGGAGCACAGATACGCAGTATTTT. Together with reference TRBV7-2 and TRBJ2-3, the CDR3 gives the full variable domain: GAGVSQSPSNKVTEKGKDVELRCDPISGHTALYWYRQSLGQGLEFLIYFQGNSAPDKSGLPSDRFSAERTGGSVSTLTIQRTQQEDSAVYLCASSLVAGGSTDTQYFGPGTRLTVL.

This chain joins TRBV11-2 and TRBJ1-4; TRBD1 matches at 7 bases. The germline V gene encodes CDR1 SGHAT and CDR2 FQNNGV. The CDR3 length is 15 residues. V lost 3 bases to trimming and J lost 8 bases; unmatched junction nucleotides: 9. The CDR3 region is CASSFSQGTIEKLFF. In nucleotides, the CDR3 is TGTGCCAGCAGCTTCTCACAGGGGACGATCGAAAAACTGTTTTTT.

The genes are TRBV6-1 and TRBJ2-7; D ambiguous. The CDR3 has 11 amino acids. V was pared by 3 bases and J by 4 bases, with 4 bases between. Germline CDR1 MNHNS, CDR2 SASEGT. CDR3 nucleotide sequence: TGTGCCAGCAGTGACAGGTACGAGCAGTACTTC. Its translation is CASSDRYEQYF.

The chain carries TRBV27 and TRBJ1-6; perhaps TRBD1 as D (5 bases). The CDR3 totals 17 residues. Germline loops: CDR1 MNHEY, CDR2 SMNVEV (reference sequence). The ends were cut back, 2 bases at V and 6 bases at J, with 17 bases in the middle. CDR3 coding DNA: TGTGCCAGCAGTTTAGGGCAGGGCGTGCTATCTAATTCACCCCTCCACTTT. Protein: CASSLGQGVLSNSPLHF.